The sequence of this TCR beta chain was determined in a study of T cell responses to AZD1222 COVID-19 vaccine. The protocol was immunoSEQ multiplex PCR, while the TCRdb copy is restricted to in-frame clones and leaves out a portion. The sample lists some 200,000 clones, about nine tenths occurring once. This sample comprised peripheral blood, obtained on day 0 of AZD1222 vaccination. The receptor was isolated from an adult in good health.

CDR3: CATSDTRGDNQPQHF. The CDR3 region has the DNA TGTGCCACCAGTGATACCAGGGGGGACAATCAGCCCCAGCATTTT. J is TRBJ1-5 and V is TRBV24-1, with TRBD1 identical over 7 bases. V lost 3 bases, J lost 3 bases, and 4 bases stayed unmatched. This CDR3 comprises 15 residues. Germline-derived CDR1 and CDR2 are KGHDR and SFDVKD.